These 5 T cell receptor beta chains were all obtained from the same sample, sequenced in a study of OX40 agonist ivuxolimab in advanced cancers. Here immunoSEQ multiplex PCR was the method, and the copy in TCRdb shows in-frame clones only, minus some. The sample shows about 67,000 clones, around 82% of them seen only once. The source was CD4+ or CD8+ T cells sorted from blood, collected in a trial of the OX40 agonist ivuxolimab. The source is an adult with an advanced solid tumor such as melanoma, head and neck, liver or kidney cancer.

The gene calls are TRBV7-9 and TRBJ2-2; D not certain. CDR1 is SEHNR and CDR2 is FQNEAQ in the germline V gene (reference sequence). Trimming took 3 bases from V and 3 from J, leaving 5 bases between them. This CDR3 contains 13 residues. CDR3 in DNA: TGTGCCAGCAGCTTCGGCTACACCGGGGAGCTGTTTTTT. Translating it yields CASSFGYTGELFF.

The V call is TRBV7-3, the J call TRBJ2-1, with D perhaps matching TRBD2 (7 bases). This CDR3 has 15 amino acids. Per germline, CDR1 SGHTA and CDR2 FQGTGA. Trimming cost V 5 bases and J 9 bases, with 20 bases left between them. CDR3 sequence (DNA): TGTGCCAGCAGCCCGAAGGGTGGGGGGGCAATTGAGCAGTTCTTC. This translates into CASSPKGGGAIEQFF.

The J gene is TRBJ1-1, the V gene TRBV7-3; D gene uncertain. Looked up from germline, CDR1 is SGHTA and CDR2 is FQGTGA. Between the trimmed V and J ends, which lost 2 bases and 5 bases, there was a span of 9 bases. This CDR3 region has 13 residues. The CDR3 reads CASSLRVDTEAFF. The CDR3 nucleotides are TGTGCCAGCAGCTTACGGGTGGATACTGAAGCTTTCTTT.

The V gene is TRBV7-3, the J gene TRBJ2-5, with D tentatively TRBD1 (6 bases). The V end was cut by 2 bases, the J end by 1 base, with 8 bases between. This CDR3 is built from 14 residues. From germline, CDR1 is SGHTA and CDR2 FQGTGA. CDR3 sequence: CASSLLGGQETQYF. The CDR3 region has the DNA TGTGCCAGCAGCTTATTAGGGGGCCAAGAGACCCAGTACTTC.

A word on this clone: A junction end diverges from the germline sequence, so it may reflect a read error. Other DNA variants within this sample encode the same CDR3. The gene calls are TRBV2 and TRBJ1-2, with D possibly matching TRBD1 (6 bases). This CDR3 is 14 amino acids long. CDR1 and CDR2 (germline): SNHLY, FYNNEI. The CDR3 is CASSEQGPRYGYTF. DNA of the CDR3: TGTGCTAGCAGTGAACAGGGCCCCCGCTATGGCTACACCTTC.